This paragraph covers one TCR beta chain sequence. Under the authors' procedure: Reference gene primer amplification gave nucleated cell count estimates. The table came from immunoSEQ multiplex PCR; TCRdb's copy has only in-frame clones and leaves some out. V and J calls and clone size are those listed in that table; D and trimming were worked out from the DNA. Among roughly 46,000 clones listed, approximately 80% were seen once. This sample is part of a study of blood T cell repertoires in COVID-19. Looking at the study overall: The study drew acute and convalescent COVID-19 samples from the United States, Italy and Spain. T cells, B-cell-depleted T cells, or PBMCs supplied cDNA or gDNA.

CDR1 is MNHNS, CDR2 SASEGT, per germline. The V end lost 1 base, the J end lost 4 bases, and 19 bases lay between the germline ends. This CDR3 has 17 amino acids. Sample: peripheral blood. This TCR was sampled from a man in his sixties with acute or convalescent COVID-19. The J gene is TRBJ1-2, the V gene TRBV6-1, with D possibly TRBD1 on 5 matching bases. The CDR3 sequence is CASSEVRGRNTFYGYTF. For the CDR3, the DNA is TGTGCCAGCAGTGAAGTACGGGGGAGGAATACTTTCTATGGCTACACCTTC.